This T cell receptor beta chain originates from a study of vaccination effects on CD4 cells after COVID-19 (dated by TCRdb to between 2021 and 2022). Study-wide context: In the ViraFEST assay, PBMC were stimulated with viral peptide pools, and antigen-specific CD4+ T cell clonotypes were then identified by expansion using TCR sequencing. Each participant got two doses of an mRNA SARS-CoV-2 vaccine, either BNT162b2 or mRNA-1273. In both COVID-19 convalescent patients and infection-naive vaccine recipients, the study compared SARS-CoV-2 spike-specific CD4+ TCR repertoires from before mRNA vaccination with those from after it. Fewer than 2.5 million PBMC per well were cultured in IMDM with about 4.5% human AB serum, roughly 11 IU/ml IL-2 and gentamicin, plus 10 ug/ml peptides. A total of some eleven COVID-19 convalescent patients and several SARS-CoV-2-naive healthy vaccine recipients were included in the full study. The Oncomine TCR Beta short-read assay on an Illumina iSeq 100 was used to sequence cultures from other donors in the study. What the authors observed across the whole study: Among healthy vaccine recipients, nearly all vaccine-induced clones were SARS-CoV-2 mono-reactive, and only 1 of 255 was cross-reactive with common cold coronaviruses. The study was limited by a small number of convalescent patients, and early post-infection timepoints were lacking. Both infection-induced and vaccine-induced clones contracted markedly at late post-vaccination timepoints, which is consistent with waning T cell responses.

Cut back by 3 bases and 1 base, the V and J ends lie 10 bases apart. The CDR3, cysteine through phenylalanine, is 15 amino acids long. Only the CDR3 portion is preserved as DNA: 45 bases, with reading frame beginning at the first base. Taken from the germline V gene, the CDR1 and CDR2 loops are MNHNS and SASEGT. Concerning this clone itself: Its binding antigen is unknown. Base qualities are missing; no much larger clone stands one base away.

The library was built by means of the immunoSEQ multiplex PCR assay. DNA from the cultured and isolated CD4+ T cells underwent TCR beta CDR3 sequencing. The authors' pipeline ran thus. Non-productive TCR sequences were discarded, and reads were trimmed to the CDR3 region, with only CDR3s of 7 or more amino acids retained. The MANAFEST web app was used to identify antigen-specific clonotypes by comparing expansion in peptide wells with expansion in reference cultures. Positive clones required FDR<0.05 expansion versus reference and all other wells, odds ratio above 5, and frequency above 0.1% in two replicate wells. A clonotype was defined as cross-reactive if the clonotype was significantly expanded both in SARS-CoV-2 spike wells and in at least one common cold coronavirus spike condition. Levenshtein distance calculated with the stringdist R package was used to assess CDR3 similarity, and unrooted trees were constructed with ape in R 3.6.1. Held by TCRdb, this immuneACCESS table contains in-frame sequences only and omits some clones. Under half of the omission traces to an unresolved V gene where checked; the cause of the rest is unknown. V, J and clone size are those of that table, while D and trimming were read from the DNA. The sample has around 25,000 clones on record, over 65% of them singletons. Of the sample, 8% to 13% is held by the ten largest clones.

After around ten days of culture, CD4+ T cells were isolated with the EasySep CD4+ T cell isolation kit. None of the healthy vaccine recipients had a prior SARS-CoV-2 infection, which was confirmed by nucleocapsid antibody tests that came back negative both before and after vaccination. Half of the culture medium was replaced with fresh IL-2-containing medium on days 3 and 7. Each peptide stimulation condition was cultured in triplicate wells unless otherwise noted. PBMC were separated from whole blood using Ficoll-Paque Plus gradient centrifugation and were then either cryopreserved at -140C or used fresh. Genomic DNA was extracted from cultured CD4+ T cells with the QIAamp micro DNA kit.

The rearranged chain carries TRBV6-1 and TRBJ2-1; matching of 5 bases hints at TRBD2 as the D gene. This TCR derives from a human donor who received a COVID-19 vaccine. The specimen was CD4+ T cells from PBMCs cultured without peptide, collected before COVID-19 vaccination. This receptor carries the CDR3 CASSDLRVSYNEQFF. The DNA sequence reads TGTGCCAGCAGTGATCTGAGGGTGTCCTACAATGAGCAGTTCTTC.